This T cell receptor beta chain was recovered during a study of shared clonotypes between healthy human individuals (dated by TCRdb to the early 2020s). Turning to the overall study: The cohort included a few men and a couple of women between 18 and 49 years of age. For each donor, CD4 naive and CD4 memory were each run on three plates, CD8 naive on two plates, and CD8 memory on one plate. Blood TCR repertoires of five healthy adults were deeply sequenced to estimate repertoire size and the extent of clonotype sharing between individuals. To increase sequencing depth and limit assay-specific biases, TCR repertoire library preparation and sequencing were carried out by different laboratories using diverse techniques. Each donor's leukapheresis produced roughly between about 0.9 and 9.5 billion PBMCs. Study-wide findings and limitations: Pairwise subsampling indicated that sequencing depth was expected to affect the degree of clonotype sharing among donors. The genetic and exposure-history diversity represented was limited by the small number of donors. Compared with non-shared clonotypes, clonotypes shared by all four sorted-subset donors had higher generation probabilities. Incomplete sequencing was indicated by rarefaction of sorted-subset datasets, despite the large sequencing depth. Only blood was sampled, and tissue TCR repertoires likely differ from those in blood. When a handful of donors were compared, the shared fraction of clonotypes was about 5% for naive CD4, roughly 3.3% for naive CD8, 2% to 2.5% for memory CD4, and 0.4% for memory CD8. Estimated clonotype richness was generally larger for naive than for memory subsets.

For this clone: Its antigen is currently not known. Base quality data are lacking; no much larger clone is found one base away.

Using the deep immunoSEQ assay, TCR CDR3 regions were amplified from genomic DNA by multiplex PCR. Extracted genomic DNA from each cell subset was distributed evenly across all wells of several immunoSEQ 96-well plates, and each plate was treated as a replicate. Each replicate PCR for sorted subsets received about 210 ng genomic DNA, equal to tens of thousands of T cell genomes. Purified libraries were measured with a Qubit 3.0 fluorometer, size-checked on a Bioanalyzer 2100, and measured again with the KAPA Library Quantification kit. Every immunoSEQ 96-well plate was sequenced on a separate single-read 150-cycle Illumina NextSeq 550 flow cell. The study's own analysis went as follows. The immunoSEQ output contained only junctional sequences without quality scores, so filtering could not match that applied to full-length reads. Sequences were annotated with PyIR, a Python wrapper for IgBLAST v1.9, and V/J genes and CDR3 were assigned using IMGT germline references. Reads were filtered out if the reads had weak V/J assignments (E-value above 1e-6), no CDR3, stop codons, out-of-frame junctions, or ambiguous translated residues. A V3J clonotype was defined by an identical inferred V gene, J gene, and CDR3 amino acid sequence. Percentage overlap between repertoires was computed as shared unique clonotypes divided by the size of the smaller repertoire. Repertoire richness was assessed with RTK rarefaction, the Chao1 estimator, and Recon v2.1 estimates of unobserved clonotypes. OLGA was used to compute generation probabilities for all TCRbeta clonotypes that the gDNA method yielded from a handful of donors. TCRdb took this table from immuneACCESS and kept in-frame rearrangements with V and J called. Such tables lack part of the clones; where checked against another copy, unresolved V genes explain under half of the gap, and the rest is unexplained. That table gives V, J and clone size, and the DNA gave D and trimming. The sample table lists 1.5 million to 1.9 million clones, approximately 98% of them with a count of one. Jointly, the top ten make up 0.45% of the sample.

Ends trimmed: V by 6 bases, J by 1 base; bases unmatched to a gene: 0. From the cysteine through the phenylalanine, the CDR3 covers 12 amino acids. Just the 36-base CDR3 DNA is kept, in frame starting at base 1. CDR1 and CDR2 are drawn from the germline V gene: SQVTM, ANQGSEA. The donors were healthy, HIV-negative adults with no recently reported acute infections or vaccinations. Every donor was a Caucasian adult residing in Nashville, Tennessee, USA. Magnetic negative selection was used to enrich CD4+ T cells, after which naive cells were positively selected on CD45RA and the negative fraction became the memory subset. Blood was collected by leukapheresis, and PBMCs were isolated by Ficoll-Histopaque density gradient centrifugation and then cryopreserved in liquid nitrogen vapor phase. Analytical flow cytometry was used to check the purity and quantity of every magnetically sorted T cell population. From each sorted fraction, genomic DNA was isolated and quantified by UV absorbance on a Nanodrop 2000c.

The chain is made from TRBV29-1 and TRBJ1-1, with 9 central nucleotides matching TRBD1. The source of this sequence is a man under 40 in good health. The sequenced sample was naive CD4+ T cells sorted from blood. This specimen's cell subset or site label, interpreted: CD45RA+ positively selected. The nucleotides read TGCAGCGTACAGGGGGCGAACACTGAAGCTTTCTTT. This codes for CSVQGANTEAFF.